These 30 T cell receptor beta chains were sequenced from one sample in a study of T cells in Graves' hyperthyroidism and ophthalmopathy. Template material for amplifying TCR beta CDR3 regions consisted of RNA transcripts. The TCR CDR3 first-round RT-PCR relied on the HTBI primer set. TCRdb reanalysed the multiplex PCR reads using MiXCR and keeps one entry per CDR3 protein. Among 310,000 or so distinct CDR3 sequences listed, about 18% were seen once. Input material: blood. The receptors were gathered from a woman aged 60-75 years with Graves' ophthalmopathy.

This clonotype has a handful of counts. J is TRBJ1-6 and V is TRBV6-2 or TRBV6-3, with a weak D call TRBD1 (6 bases). The germline V gene encodes CDR1 MNHEY and CDR2 SVGEGT. V shed 5 bases and J shed 9 bases, with 23 bases lying between them. The length of the CDR3 is 17 residues. The CDR3 nucleotides read TGTGCCAGCAGTCAAAGACAAAACAGGGCCGGGATTTCACCCCTCCACTTT. Its translation: CASSQRQNRAGISPLHF.

Notes on this clonotype: Just one base apart from a much larger clone, this may be a read error. The chain is built from TRBV18 and TRBJ2-5; 12 bases fit TRBD1. V shed 8 bases and J 5 bases; nucleotides not matched to a gene: 9. This CDR3 region has 15 residues. Germline V lookup: CDR1 KGHSH, CDR2 LQKENI. CDR3 nucleotide sequence: TGTGCCAGCCCCTTCGGGACAGGGGGCGAGGAGACCCAGTACTTC. Translating gives CASPFGTGGEETQYF.

A few counts support this clonotype. The chain recombines TRBV4-2 with TRBJ2-3; 8 nucleotides align to TRBD1. Germline-derived CDR1 and CDR2 are LGHNA and YNFKEQ. V shed 0 bases, J shed 0 bases, and the junction held 5 bases outside the gene matches. The CDR3 has 17 amino acids. The chain's CDR3 is CASSQDIGQGSTDTQYF. CDR3 in DNA: TGTGCCAGCAGCCAAGATATAGGACAGGGTAGCACAGATACGCAGTATTTT.

This clonotype has at least ten counts. The V gene is TRBV28, the J gene TRBJ2-3; tentatively, D is TRBD1 (5 bases). Germline CDR1 reads MDHEN; CDR2 reads SYDVKM. CDR3 length equals 14 residues. V was shortened by 6 bases and J by 2 bases, with 12 bases between the two germline ends. The CDR3 loop reads CASRNRYPTDTQYF. The CDR3, as DNA: TGTGCCAGCAGAAACAGGTATCCCACAGATACGCAGTATTTT.

This clonotype has a count of ten or more. V gene TRBV2 combines with J gene TRBJ2-3, with TRBD2 as a possible D gene (5 bases). CDR3 length: 15 residues. CDR1 SNHLY and CDR2 FYNNEI come from the germline V gene. Trimming pared 4 bases from V and 3 bases from J, leaving 14 bases between. The DNA for the CDR3 is TGTGCCAGCAGTGTGTCTCCTCCGGGGACAGATACGCAGTATTTT. Residues: CASSVSPPGTDTQYF.

This clonotype was counted a few times. This chain uses TRBV18 with TRBJ2-1; the D is unclear. The CDR3 covers 15 residues. V dropped 6 bases and J dropped 4 bases, with 16 bases sitting between them. Germline CDR1 KGHSH, CDR2 LQKENI. CDR3 residues: CASSPTEESYNEQFF. Here the CDR3 DNA reads TGTGCCAGCTCCCCGACGGAAGAGTCTTACAATGAGCAGTTCTTC.

The sample holds many counts of this clonotype. This chain connects TRBV4-2 to TRBJ1-6, with D unclear. The germline CDR1 and CDR2 sequences are LGHNA and YNFKEQ. The germline V and J ends were trimmed by 0 bases and 7 bases, with 10 bases remaining between them. This CDR3 has 15 residues. The CDR3 loop reads CASSQDRNVNSPLHF. Written as DNA, the CDR3 is TGTGCCAGCAGCCAAGATCGTAACGTGAATTCACCCCTCCACTTT.

This clonotype was detected only a few times. The chain employs TRBV24-1 and TRBJ2-7; D is unclear. Germline CDR1 and CDR2: KGHDR and SFDVKD. This CDR3 has 20 residues. V lost 8 bases, J lost 0 bases, and 31 bases lay in between. CDR3 sequence (DNA): TGTGCCACCACTCCCCGGTGGGCGTCGCGCCCCACGTTGAGCTCCTACGAGCAGTACTTC. Protein: CATTPRWASRPTLSSYEQYF.

This clonotype was counted only a few times. V is TRBV6-2 or TRBV6-3 and J is TRBJ1-2; D is ambiguous. CDR1 MNHEY and CDR2 SVGEGT come from the germline V gene. The V gene lost 0 bases and the J gene lost 8 bases, with 10 bases spanning the gap. The CDR3 loop spans 13 amino acids. The CDR3 coding sequence is TGTGCCAGCAGTTACTCACGCGTGGAGGGCTACACCTTC. The encoded protein is CASSYSRVEGYTF.

This clonotype was counted at least ten times. This sequence joins TRBV4-1 and TRBJ2-7; a possible D gene is TRBD1 (5 bases). V shed 2 bases and J shed 6 bases, with 14 bases lying between them. Germline V gene data show CDR1 as MGHRA and CDR2 as YSYEKL. CDR3 length: 14 amino acids. The CDR3 region is CASSQYRRGGEQYF. In nucleotides, the CDR3 is TGCGCCAGCAGCCAATACAGGCGAGGCGGCGAGCAGTACTTC.

This clonotype appeared many times. V gene TRBV18 combines with J gene TRBJ2-5, with 13 bases aligning to TRBD2. The CDR3 is 15 residues long. Trimming took 2 bases from V and 3 from J; bases not matched to a gene: 0. Germline-derived CDR1 and CDR2 are KGHSH and LQKENI. CDR3 sequence (DNA): TGTGCCAGCTCACCAGGACTAGCGGGGGAAGAGACCCAGTACTTC. It is translated as CASSPGLAGEETQYF.

CDR3 residues: CASSQEVSAYSNQPQHF. In DNA, the CDR3 is TGCGCCAGCAGCCAAGAAGTCAGCGCGTATAGCAATCAGCCCCAGCATTTT. The chain uses TRBV4-1 and TRBJ1-5; D remains unclear. This CDR3 has 17 residues. Trimming stripped 0 bases from V and 0 bases from J, with 12 bases between. Germline loops: CDR1 MGHRA, CDR2 YSYEKL.

This clonotype occurred many times. J is TRBJ1-2 and V is TRBV5-1; TRBD1 is a possible D gene (6 bases). Trimming took off 4 bases at V and 4 bases at J, with 14 bases between the two ends. CDR1 is SGHRS, CDR2 YFSETQ, per germline. The CDR3 extends over 14 amino acids. The CDR3 DNA sequence: TGCGCCAGCAGCCCAAGCCAAGGGGGCTATGGCTACACCTTC. Its protein product is CASSPSQGGYGYTF.

This clonotype was picked up many times. The rearrangement links TRBV2 to TRBJ2-4; 7 bases are shared with TRBD1. The CDR3 consists of 14 residues. Germline trimming cut 6 bases from V and 8 bases from J; bases unmatched to any gene: 10. From germline, CDR1 is SNHLY and CDR2 FYNNEI. This CDR3 is CASRRTGQSYIQYF. The CDR3 DNA is TGTGCCAGCAGACGGACGGGACAGTCATACATTCAGTACTTC. The complete variable domain, with remaining parts taken from reference TRBV2 and TRBJ2-4, reads EPEVTQTPSHQVTQMGQEVILRCVPISNHLYFYWYRQILGQKVEFLVSFYNNEISEKSEIFDDQFSVERPDGSNFTLKIRSTKLEDSAMYFCASRRTGQSYIQYFGAGTRLSVL.

This clonotype was seen more than once but under ten times. The V gene is TRBV7-8, the J gene TRBJ1-1, with a weak D call TRBD1 (5 bases). V lost 2 bases, J lost 4 bases, and 11 bases lay in between. This CDR3 is built from 14 residues. The germline V gene has CDR1 SGHVS and CDR2 FQNEAQ. The CDR3 bases are TGTGCCAGCAGCTTAAAAGCAGGGTCCACTGAAGCTTTCTTT. Translating gives CASSLKAGSTEAFF.

The genes are TRBV7-8 and TRBJ2-3, with TRBD1 matching 10 bases. J was trimmed by 4 bases and V by 5 bases; bases with no gene match: 6. The CDR3 has 15 residues. Germline CDR1 reads SGHVS; CDR2 reads FQNEAQ. CDR3 loop: CASSGGTGEADTQYF. CDR3 DNA: TGTGCCAGCAGCGGGGGGACAGGGGAGGCAGATACGCAGTATTTT.

The table lists this clonotype with a few counts. The chain is built from TRBV4-3 and TRBJ1-5, with D hard to call. Per the germline V gene, CDR1 is LGHNA and CDR2 is YSLEER. This CDR3 region has 16 residues. V gave up 4 bases and J gave up 2 bases, with 15 bases separating them. The CDR3 sequence is CASSRDIPGGNQPQHF. The CDR3 region has the DNA TGCGCCAGCAGCCGCGACATCCCTGGGGGCAATCAGCCCCAGCATTTT.

This clonotype was observed many times. The chain carries TRBV5-1 and TRBJ1-6; TRBD1 matches at 7 bases. The trim removed 4 bases at V and 18 bases at J, leaving 7 bases unmatched. The V gene's germline CDR1 is SGHRS and CDR2 YFSETQ. The CDR3 contains 11 residues. The CDR3 DNA follows: TGCGCCAGCAGCCCCCAGGACAGGACCCACTTT. As protein: CASSPQDRTHF.

This clonotype appeared many times. This chain connects TRBV4-2 to TRBJ2-3, with D uncertain. This CDR3 contains 15 residues. Germline CDR1 reads LGHNA; CDR2 reads YNFKEQ. With 0 bases removed from V and 1 base from J, the gap between germline ends came to 8 bases. Here the CDR3 DNA reads TGTGCCAGCAGCCAAGATAGAAAGGGCACAGATACGCAGTATTTT. It is translated as CASSQDRKGTDTQYF.

The table lists this clonotype with a few counts. The chain uses TRBV5-1 and TRBJ2-2; TRBD1 matches at 7 bases. V dropped 0 bases and J dropped 3; count of bases not matched to a gene: 5. The CDR3 has 16 residues. Germline V lookup: CDR1 SGHRS, CDR2 YFSETQ. In DNA form, the CDR3 reads TGCGCCAGCAGCTTGGAAGGGACAGCATACACCGGGGAGCTGTTTTTT. Translated, it gives CASSLEGTAYTGELFF.

The rearrangement joins TRBV7-2 to TRBJ1-2; TRBD1 agrees at 8 bases. The CDR3 is 15 residues long. Germline V gene data show CDR1 as SGHTA and CDR2 as FQGNSA. V lost 3 bases and J lost 2; bases outside the gene matches: 5. This CDR3 reads CASSFQGAKNYGYTF. The CDR3 DNA reads TGTGCCAGCAGCTTTCAGGGGGCCAAGAACTATGGCTACACCTTC.

At least ten counts were recorded for this clonotype. V gene TRBV6-1 combines with J gene TRBJ2-5, with 7 bases identical to TRBD2. Per germline, CDR1 MNHNS and CDR2 SASEGT. The CDR3 spans 16 residues. J lost 4 bases, V lost 6 bases, and 14 bases had no gene match. CDR3 region: CASSGRLARRGETQYF. In nucleotides, the CDR3 is TGTGCCAGCAGCGGCAGACTAGCTCGGCGCGGAGAGACCCAGTACTTC.

This clonotype was seen at least ten times. J is TRBJ2-3 and V is TRBV20-1; D tentatively reads TRBD1 or TRBD2 (5 bases each). V gave up 0 bases and J gave up 9 bases, with 13 bases separating them. The CDR3 contains 13 residues. The germline V gene has CDR1 DFQATT and CDR2 SNEGSKA (reference sequence). DNA for the CDR3: TGCAGTGCTAGAGATCGGCTCAGGGACACGCAGTATTTT. It codes for CSARDRLRDTQYF.

This clonotype was seen only a few times. The chain uses TRBV3-1 and TRBJ2-5, with 8 positions matching TRBD1. Looked up from germline, CDR1 is LGHDT and CDR2 is YNNKEL (reference sequence). CDR3 size: 14 residues. V gave up 0 bases and J gave up 3 bases; unmatched junction bases: 0. The CDR3 here is CASSQEQGEETQYF. The CDR3 bases are TGTGCCAGCAGCCAAGAACAGGGGGAAGAGACCCAGTACTTC.

The gene calls are TRBV19 and TRBJ2-1; D might be TRBD2 (6 bases). Trimming took off 2 bases at V and 7 bases at J, with 12 bases between the two ends. CDR1 and CDR2 (germline): LNHDA, SQIVND (reference sequence). This CDR3 contains 14 residues. The CDR3 sequence is CASSIKRESNEQFF. As DNA, the CDR3 is TGTGCCAGTAGTATAAAACGGGAGAGTAATGAGCAGTTCTTC.

For this clonotype: A much larger clone differs from this one at a single base, so this may be a read error. V usage is TRBV6-2 or TRBV6-3 and J usage is TRBJ2-3; D gene uncertain. Germline V gene data show CDR1 as MNHEY and CDR2 as SVGEGT. The CDR3 is 13 amino acids. The V and J ends lost 2 bases and 1 base respectively, with 4 bases between them. The CDR3 DNA follows: TGTGCCAGCAGTTACCATGGCACAGATACGCAGTATTTT. Encoded protein: CASSYHGTDTQYF.

The chain employs TRBV6-1 and TRBJ2-1, with 9 bases lining up with TRBD2. Germline V gene lookup returns CDR1 MNHNS and CDR2 SASEGT. The CDR3 is made up of 15 amino acids. J gave up 1 base and V 6 bases, and 4 bases lay outside the gene matches. The CDR3 DNA is TGTGCCAGCAGGACCAGCGGGAGGTCCTACAATGAGCAGTTCTTC. Protein: CASRTSGRSYNEQFF.

The table lists this clonotype with a few counts. This chain connects TRBV7-9 to TRBJ2-7; D gene unclear. Per germline, CDR1 SEHNR and CDR2 FQNEAQ (reference sequence). The V and J ends lost 4 bases and 3 bases respectively, with 7 bases between them. The CDR3 has 12 residues. The CDR3 is CASSSENYEQYF. The CDR3 bases are TGTGCCAGCAGCTCGGAAAACTACGAGCAGTACTTC.

The rearrangement uses TRBV20-1 and TRBJ2-7, with 11 bases matching TRBD2. Germline-derived CDR1 and CDR2 are DFQATT and SNEGSKA (reference sequence). J was trimmed by 0 bases and V by 1 base; bases with no gene match: 11. The CDR3 is 18 amino acids. Written as DNA, the CDR3 is TGCAGTGCTAGAGTTCTAGCGGGAGGCCTACTTAGCTCCTACGAGCAGTACTTC. Protein sequence: CSARVLAGGLLSSYEQYF.

The chain carries TRBV12-3 or TRBV12-4 and TRBJ2-7, with no clear D. Deletions cut 3 bases from V and 3 bases from J, with 9 bases between. CDR3 size: 13 residues. The CDR3 DNA reads as TGTGCCAGCAGTTTGGCGAACATCTACGAGCAGTACTTC. Amino acids: CASSLANIYEQYF.